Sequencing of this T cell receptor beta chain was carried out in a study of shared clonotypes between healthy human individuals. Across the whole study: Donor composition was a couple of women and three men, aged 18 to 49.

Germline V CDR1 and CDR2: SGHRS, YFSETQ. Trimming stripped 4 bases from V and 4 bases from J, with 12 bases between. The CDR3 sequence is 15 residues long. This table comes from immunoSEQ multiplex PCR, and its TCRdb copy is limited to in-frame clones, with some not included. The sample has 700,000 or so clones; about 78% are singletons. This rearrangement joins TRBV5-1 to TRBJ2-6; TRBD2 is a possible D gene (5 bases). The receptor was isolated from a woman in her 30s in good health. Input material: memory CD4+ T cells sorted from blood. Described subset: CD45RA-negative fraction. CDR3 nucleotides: TGCGCCAGCAGCCTCGACGGGATAGGGGCCAACGTCCTGACTTTC. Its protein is CASSLDGIGANVLTF.